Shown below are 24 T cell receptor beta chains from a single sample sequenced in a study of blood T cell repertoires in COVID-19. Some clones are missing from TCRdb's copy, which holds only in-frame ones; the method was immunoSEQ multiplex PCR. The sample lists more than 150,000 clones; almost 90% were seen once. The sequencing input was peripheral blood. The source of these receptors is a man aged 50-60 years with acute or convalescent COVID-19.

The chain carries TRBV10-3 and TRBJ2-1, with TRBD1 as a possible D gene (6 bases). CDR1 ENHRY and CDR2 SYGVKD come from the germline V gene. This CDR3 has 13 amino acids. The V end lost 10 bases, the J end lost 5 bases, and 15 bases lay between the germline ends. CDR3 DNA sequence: TGTGCCACCGATTTCCAGGGGAACAATGAGCAGTTCTTC. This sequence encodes CATDFQGNNEQFF.

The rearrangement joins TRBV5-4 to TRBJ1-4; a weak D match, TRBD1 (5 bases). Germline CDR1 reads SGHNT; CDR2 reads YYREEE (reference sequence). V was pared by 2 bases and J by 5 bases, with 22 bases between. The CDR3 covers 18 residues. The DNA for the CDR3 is TGTGCCAGCAGCTTTCGGGTGGGGCCTGATAACCCAAATGAAAAACTGTTTTTT. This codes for CASSFRVGPDNPNEKLFF.

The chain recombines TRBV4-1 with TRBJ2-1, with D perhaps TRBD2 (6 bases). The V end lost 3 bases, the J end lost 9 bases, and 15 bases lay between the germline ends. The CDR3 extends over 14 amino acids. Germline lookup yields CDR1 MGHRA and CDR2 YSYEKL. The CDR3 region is CASSHPQLGGEQFF. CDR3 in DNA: TGCGCCAGCAGCCACCCCCAGCTGGGGGGTGAGCAGTTCTTC.

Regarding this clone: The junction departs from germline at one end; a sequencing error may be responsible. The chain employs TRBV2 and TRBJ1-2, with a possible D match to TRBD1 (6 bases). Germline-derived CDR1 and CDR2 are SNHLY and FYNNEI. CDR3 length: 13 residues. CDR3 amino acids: CASSEGQIYGYTF. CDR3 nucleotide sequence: TGTGCCAGCAGCGAAGGACAGATCTATGGCTACACCTTC.

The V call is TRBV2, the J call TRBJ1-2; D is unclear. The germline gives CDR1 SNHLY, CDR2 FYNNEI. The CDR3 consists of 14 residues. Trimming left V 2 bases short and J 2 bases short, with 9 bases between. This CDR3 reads CASSEMGYNYGYTF. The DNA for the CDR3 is TGTGCCAGCAGTGAAATGGGCTACAACTATGGCTACACCTTC.

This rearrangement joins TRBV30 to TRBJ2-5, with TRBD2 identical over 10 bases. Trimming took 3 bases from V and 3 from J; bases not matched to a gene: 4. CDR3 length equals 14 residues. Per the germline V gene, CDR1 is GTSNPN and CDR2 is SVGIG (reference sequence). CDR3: CAWRALAGKETQYF. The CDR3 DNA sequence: TGTGCCTGGAGGGCACTAGCGGGGAAAGAGACCCAGTACTTC.

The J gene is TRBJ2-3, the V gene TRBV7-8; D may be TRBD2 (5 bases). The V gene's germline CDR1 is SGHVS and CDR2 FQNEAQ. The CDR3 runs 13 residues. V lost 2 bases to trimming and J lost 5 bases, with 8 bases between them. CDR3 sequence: CASSLTRGDTQYF. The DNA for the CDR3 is TGTGCCAGCAGCTTAACTCGGGGAGATACGCAGTATTTT.

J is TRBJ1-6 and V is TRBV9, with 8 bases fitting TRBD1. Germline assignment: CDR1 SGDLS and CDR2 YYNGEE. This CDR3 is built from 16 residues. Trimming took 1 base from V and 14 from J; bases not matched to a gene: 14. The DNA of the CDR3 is TGTGCCAGCAGCGTAAAATCTGGGCAGGGGGCTACTGCCCTCCACTTT. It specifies CASSVKSGQGATALHF.

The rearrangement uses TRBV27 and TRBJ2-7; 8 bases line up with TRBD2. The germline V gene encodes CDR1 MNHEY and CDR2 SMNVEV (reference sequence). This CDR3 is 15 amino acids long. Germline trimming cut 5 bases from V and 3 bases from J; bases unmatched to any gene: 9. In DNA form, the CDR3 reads TGTGCCAGCAGTAACCGGGGACTAGGTAACTACGAGCAGTACTTC. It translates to CASSNRGLGNYEQYF.

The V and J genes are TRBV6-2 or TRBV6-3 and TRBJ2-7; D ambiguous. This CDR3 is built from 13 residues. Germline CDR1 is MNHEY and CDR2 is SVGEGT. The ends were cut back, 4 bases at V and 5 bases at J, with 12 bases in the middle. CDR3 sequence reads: CASSFSPFNEQYV. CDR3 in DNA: TGTGCCAGCAGTTTTTCCCCCTTTAACGAGCAGTACGTC.

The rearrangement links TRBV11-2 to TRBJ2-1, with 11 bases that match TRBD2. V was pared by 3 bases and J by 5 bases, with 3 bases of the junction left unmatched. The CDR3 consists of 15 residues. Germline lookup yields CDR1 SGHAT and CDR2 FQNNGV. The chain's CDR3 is CASSFGLAGNNEQFF. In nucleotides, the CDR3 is TGTGCCAGCAGCTTTGGACTAGCGGGCAACAATGAGCAGTTCTTC. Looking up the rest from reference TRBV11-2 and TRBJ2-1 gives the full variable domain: EAGVAQSPRYKIIEKRQSVAFWCNPISGHATLYWYQQILGQGPKLLIQFQNNGVVDDSQLPKDRFSAERLKGVDSTLKIQPAKLEDSAVYLCASSFGLAGNNEQFFGPGTRLTVL.

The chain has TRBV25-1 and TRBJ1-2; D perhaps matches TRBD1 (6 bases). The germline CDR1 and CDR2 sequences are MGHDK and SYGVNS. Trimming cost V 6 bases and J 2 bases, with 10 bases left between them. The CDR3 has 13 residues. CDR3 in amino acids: CASRGTGNYGYTF. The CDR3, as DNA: TGTGCCAGCAGAGGAACAGGGAACTATGGCTACACCTTC.

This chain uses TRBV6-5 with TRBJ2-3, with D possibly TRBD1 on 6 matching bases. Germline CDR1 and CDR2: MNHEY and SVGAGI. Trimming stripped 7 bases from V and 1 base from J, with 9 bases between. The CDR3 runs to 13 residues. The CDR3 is CASIQGRTDTQYF. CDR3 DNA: TGTGCCAGCATTCAGGGGCGCACAGATACGCAGTATTTT.

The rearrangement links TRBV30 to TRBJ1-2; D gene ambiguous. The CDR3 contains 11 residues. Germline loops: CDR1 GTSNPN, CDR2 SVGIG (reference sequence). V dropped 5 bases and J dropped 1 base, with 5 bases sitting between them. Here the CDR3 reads CAWGVNYGYTF. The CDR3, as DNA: TGTGCCTGGGGCGTTAACTATGGCTACACCTTC.

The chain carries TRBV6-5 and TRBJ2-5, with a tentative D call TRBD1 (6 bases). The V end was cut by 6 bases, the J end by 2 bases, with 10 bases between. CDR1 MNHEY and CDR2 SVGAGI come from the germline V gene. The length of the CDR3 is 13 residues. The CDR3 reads CASSPRGQETQYF. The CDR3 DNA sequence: TGTGCCAGCAGCCCCAGGGGTCAAGAGACCCAGTACTTC.

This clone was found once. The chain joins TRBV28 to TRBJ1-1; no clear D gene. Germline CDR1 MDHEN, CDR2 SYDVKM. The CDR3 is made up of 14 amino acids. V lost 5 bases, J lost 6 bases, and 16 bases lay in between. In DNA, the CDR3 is TGTGCCAGCAGTATACGAACTTCAGGTTCTGAAGCTTTCTTT. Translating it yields CASSIRTSGSEAFF.

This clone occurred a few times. CDR3 loop: CASSSPTGTTTGELFF. The DNA for the CDR3 is TGCGCCAGCAGCTCCCCAACCGGGACAACTACCGGGGAGCTGTTTTTT. The gene calls are TRBV5-1 and TRBJ2-2; tentatively, D is TRBD1 (6 bases). Looked up from germline, CDR1 is SGHRS and CDR2 is YFSETQ. This CDR3 spans 16 amino acids. V lost 3 bases and J lost 5, with 17 bases in between.

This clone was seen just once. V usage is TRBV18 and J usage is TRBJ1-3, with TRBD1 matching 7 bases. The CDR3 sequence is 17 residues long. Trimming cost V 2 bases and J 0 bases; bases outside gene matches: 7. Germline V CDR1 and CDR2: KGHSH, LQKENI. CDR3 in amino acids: CASSPFETGASGNTIYF. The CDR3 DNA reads TGTGCCAGCTCACCATTTGAAACAGGGGCCTCTGGAAACACCATATATTTT.

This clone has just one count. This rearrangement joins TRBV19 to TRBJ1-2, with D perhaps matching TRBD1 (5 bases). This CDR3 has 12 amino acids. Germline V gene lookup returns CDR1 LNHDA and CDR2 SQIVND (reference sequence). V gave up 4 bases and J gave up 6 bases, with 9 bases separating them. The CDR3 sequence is CASSRTRDGYTF. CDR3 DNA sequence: TGTGCCAGTAGTAGGACCAGGGATGGCTACACCTTC.

The DNA for the CDR3 is TGTGCCAGCTCCGATCTAGGGGCAGAAGCTTTCTTT. Its translation: CASSDLGAEAFF. The chain is built from TRBV6-5 and TRBJ1-1, with D perhaps TRBD1 (5 bases). Germline V gene data show CDR1 as MNHEY and CDR2 as SVGAGI. Trimming took off 8 bases at V and 8 bases at J, with 15 bases between the two ends. The CDR3 runs to 12 residues.

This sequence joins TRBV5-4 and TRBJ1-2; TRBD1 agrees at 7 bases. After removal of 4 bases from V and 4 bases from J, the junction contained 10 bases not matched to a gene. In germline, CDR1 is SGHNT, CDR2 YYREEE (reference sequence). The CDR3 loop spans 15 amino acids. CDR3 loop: CASSPGDSSIYGYTF. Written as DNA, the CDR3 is TGTGCCAGCAGCCCGGGGGACAGTAGCATCTATGGCTACACCTTC.

CDR3 region: CASSFLPGRGETQYF. Written as DNA, the CDR3 is TGTGCCAGCAGTTTCCTCCCGGGTAGGGGGGAGACCCAGTACTTC. This sequence joins TRBV27 and TRBJ2-5, with D maybe TRBD1 (6 bases). V was cut by 3 bases and J by 5 bases, with 16 bases left in between. The CDR3 sequence is 15 residues long. Germline V CDR1 and CDR2: MNHEY, SMNVEV (reference sequence).

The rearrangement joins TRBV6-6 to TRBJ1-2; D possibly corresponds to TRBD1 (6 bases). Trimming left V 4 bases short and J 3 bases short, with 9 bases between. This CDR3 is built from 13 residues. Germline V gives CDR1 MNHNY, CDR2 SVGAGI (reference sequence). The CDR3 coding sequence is TGTGCCAGCAGTTCAAGACAGGACTATGGCTACACCTTC. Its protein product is CASSSRQDYGYTF.

In DNA form, the CDR3 reads TGTGCCACCAGTGAAAGGACAGGGGGCGCGGACACCGGGGAGCTGTTTTTT. Protein: CATSERTGGADTGELFF. V and J are TRBV24-1 and TRBJ2-2; 11 nucleotides align to TRBD1. CDR1 is KGHDR and CDR2 is SFDVKD in the germline V gene. This CDR3 spans 17 amino acids. J was trimmed by 3 bases and V by 4 bases; bases with no gene match: 6.